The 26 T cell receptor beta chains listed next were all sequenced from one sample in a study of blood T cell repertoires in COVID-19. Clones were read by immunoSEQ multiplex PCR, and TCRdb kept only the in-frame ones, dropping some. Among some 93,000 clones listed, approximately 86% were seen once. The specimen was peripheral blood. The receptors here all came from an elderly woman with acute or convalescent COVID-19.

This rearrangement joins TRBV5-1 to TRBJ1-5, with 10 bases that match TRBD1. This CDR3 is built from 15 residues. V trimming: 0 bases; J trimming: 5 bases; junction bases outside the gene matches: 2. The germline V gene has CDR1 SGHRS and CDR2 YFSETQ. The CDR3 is CASSLAGTGDQPQHF. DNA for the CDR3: TGCGCCAGCAGCTTGGCCGGGACAGGGGATCAGCCCCAGCATTTT.

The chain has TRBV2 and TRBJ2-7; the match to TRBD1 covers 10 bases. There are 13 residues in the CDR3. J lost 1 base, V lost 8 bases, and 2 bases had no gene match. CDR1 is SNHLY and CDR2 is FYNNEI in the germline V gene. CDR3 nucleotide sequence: TGTGCCAGCTGGACAGGGGGATCCTACGAGCAGTACTTC. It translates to CASWTGGSYEQYF.

CDR3 bases: TGTGCCAGACAGGGGGCCAGGGCTGAAGCTTTCTTT. Its translation: CARQGARAEAFF. This sequence joins TRBV2 and TRBJ1-1; 9 bases are shared with TRBD1. CDR1 is SNHLY and CDR2 is FYNNEI in the germline V gene. This CDR3 comprises 12 residues. J was trimmed by 6 bases and V by 9 bases; bases with no gene match: 5.

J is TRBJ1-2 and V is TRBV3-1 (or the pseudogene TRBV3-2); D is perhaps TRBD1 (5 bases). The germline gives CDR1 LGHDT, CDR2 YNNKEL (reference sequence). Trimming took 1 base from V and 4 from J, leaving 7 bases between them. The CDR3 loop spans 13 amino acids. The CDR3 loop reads CASSQGTLYGYTF. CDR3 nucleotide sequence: TGTGCCAGCAGCCAAGGGACACTCTATGGCTACACCTTC.

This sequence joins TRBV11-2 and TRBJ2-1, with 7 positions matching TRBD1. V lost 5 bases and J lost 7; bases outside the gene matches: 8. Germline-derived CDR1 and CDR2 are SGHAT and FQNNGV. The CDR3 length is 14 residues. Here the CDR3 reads CASSRDTGANEQFF. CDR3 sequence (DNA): TGTGCCAGCAGCCGTGATACAGGGGCGAATGAGCAGTTCTTC.

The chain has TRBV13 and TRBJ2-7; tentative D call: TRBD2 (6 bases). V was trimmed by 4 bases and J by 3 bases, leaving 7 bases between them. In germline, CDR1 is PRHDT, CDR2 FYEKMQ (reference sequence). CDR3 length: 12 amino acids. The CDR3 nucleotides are TGTGCCAGCAGCTCGGGAGACTACGAGCAGTACTTC. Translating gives CASSSGDYEQYF.

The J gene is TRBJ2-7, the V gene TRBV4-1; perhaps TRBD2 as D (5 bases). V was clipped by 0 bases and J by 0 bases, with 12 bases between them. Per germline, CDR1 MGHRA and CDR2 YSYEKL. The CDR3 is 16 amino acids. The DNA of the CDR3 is TGCGCCAGCAGCCAAGATACTAGGGCCAGCTCCTACGAGCAGTACTTC. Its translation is CASSQDTRASSYEQYF.

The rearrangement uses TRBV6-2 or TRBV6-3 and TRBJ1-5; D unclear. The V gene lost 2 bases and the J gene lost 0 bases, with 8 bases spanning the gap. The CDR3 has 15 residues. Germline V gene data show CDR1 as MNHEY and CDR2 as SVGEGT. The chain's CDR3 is CASSYPDYSNQPQHF. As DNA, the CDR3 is TGTGCCAGCAGTTACCCCGACTATAGCAATCAGCCCCAGCATTTT.

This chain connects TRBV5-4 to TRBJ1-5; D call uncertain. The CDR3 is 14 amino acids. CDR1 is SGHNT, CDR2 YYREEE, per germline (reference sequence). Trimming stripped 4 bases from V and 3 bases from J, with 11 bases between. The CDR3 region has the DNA TGTGCCAGCAGCCTCCGGGGAACCAATCAGCCCCAGCATTTT. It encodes CASSLRGTNQPQHF.

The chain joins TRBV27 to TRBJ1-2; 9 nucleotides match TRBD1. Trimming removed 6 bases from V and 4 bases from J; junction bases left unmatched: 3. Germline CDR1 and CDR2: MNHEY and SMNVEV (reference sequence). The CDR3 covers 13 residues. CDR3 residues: CASRKGQGYGYTF. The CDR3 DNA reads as TGTGCCAGCAGAAAGGGACAGGGCTATGGCTACACCTTC.

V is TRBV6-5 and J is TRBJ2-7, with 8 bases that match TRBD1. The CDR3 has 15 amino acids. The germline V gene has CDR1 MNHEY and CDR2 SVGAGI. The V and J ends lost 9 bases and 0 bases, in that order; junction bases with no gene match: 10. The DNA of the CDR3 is TGTGCCAGTCGGCAGACAGGGGACCCCTCCTACGAGCAGTACTTC. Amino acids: CASRQTGDPSYEQYF.

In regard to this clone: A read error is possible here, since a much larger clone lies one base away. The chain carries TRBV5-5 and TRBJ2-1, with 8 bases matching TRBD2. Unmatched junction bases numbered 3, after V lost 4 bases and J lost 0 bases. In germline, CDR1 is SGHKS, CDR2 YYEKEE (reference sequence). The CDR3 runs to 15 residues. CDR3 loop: CASSTSGSSYNEQFF. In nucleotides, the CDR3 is TGTGCCAGCAGCACTAGCGGTAGCTCCTACAATGAGCAGTTCTTC.

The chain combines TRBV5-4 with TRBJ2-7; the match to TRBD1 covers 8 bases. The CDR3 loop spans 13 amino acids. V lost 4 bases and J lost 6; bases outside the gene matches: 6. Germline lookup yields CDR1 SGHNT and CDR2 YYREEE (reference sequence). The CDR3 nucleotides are TGTGCCAGCAGCAAGGGACAGGTGCTCGAGCAGTACTTC. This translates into CASSKGQVLEQYF.

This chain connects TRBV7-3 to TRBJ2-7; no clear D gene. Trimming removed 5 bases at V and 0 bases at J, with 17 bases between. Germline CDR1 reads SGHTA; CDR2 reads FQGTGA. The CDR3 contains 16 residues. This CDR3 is CASSPIRVLSSYEQYF. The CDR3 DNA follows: TGTGCCAGCAGCCCAATTCGGGTCCTTAGCTCCTACGAGCAGTACTTC. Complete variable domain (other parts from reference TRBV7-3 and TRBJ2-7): GAGVSQTPSNKVTEKGKYVELRCDPISGHTALYWYRQSLGQGPEFLIYFQGTGAADDSGLPNDRFFAVRPEGSVSTLKIQRTERGDSAVYLCASSPIRVLSSYEQYFGPGTRLTVT.

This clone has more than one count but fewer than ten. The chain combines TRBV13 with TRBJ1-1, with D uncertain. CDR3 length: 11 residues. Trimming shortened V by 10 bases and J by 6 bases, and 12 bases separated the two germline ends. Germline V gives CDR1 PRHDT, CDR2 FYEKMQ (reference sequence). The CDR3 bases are TGTGCCAACCCCGAGGAGGCTGAAGCTTTCTTT. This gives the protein CANPEEAEAFF.

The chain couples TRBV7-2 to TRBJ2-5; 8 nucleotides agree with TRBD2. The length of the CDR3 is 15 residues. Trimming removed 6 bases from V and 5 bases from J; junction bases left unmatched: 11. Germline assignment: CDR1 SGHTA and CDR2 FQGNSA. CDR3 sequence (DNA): TGTGCCAGCAGTCCACAAGCGGGGGTGATGGAGACCCAGTACTTC. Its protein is CASSPQAGVMETQYF.

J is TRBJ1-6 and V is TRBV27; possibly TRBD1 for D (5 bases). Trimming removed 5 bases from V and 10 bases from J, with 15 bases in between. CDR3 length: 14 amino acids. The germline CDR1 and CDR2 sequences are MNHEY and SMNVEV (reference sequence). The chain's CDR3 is CASSPQGFGSPLHF. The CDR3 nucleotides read TGTGCCAGCAGTCCGCAGGGATTCGGGTCACCCCTCCACTTT.

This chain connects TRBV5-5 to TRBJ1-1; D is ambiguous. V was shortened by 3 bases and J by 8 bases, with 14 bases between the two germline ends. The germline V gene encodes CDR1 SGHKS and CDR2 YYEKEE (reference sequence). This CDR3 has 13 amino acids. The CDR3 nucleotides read TGTGCCAGCAGCTATGGACTGGAAGTAGAAGCTTTCTTT. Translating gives CASSYGLEVEAFF.

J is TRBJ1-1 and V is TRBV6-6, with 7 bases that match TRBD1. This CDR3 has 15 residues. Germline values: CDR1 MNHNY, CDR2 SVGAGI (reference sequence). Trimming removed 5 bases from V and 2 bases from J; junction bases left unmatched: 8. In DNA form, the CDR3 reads TGTGCCAGCAGTCGACCCGGGACAGCCAACACTGAAGCTTTCTTT. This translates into CASSRPGTANTEAFF.

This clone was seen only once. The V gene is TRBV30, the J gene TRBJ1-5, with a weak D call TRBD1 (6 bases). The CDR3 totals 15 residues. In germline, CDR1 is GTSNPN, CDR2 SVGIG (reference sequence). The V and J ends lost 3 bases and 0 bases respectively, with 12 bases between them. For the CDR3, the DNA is TGTGCCTGGAGCAGGGGACAACATAGCAATCAGCCCCAGCATTTT. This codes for CAWSRGQHSNQPQHF.

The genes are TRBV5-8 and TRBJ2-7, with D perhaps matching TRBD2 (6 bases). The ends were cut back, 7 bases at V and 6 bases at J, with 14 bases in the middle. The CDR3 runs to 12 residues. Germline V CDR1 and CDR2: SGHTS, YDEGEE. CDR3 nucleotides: TGTGCCAGCGGGCGGAGGAGGGGCGAGCAGTACTTC. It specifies CASGRRRGEQYF. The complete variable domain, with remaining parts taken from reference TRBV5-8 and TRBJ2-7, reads EAGVTQSPTHLIKTRGQQATLRCSPISGHTSVYWYQQALGLGLQFLLWYDEGEERNRGNFPPRFSGRQFPNYSSELNVNALELEDSALYLCASGRRRGEQYFGPGTRLTVT.

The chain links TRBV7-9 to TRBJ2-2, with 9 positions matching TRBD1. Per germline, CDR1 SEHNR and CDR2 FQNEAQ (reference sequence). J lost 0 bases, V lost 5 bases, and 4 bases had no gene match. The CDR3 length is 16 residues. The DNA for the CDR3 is TGTGCCAGCAGCACCAGACAGGGGGCGAACACCGGGGAGCTGTTTTTT. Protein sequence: CASSTRQGANTGELFF.

Written as DNA, the CDR3 is TGTGCCAGCAGCGGGGACGGGGGGAACACTGAAGCTTTCTTT. As protein: CASSGDGGNTEAFF. The rearrangement uses TRBV5-6 and TRBJ1-1; maybe TRBD1 (5 bases). Trimming stripped 4 bases from V and 1 base from J, with 11 bases between. Germline V lookup: CDR1 SGHDT, CDR2 YYEEEE. This CDR3 comprises 14 residues.

The DNA for the CDR3 is TGTGCCAGCAGGGACTGGTACAATGAGCAGTTCTTC. Protein product: CASRDWYNEQFF. The chain joins TRBV12-3 or TRBV12-4 to TRBJ2-1, with D possibly being TRBD2 (5 bases). The V end was cut by 6 bases, the J end by 4 bases, with 7 bases between. The CDR3 runs 12 residues.

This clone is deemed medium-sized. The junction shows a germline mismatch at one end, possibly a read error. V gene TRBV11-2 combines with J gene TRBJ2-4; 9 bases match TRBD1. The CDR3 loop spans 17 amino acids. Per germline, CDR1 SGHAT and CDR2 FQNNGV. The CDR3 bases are TGTGCCAGCAGCGTTCCTGACAGGGGGGAGACCAAAAACATTCAGTACTTT. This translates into CASSVPDRGETKNIQYF. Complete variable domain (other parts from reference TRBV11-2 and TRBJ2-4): EAGVAQSPRYKIIEKRQSVAFWCNPISGHATLYWYQQILGQGPKLLIQFQNNGVVDDSQLPKDRFSAERLKGVDSTLKIQPAKLEDSAVYLCASSVPDRGETKNIQYFGAGTRLSVL.

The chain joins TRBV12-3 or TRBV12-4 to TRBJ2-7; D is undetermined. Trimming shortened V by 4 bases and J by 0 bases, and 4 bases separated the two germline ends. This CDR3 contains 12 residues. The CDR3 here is CASSSNSYEQYF. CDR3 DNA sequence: TGTGCCAGCAGTTCAAACTCCTACGAGCAGTACTTC.